This paragraph reports one T cell receptor beta chain. Its antigen is unknown. Sequenced by immunoSEQ multiplex PCR; TCRdb stores in-frame clones only, minus some. The sample lists about 9,200 clones, about 90% occurring once. The data are from a study of graft-versus-host responses after intestinal transplantation. Study details: All of the recipients had induction that used anti-thymocyte globulin, then tacrolimus and steroids for three to four years.

The CDR3 is 13 amino acids. Study-level points and caveats: Early post-transplant HvG declines showed an association with peak circulating GvH clone levels. Clonal ratios of graft-versus-host to host-versus-graft in allografts were high for patients exhibiting graft-donor T cell macrochimerism.

Sequencing used PBMCs, obtained roughly 43 days after intestinal transplant. V usage is TRBV21-1 and J usage is TRBJ2-5; whether TRBD2, the table's D call, matches the DNA was not checked. TRBV21-1 is designated a pseudogene. The receptor was derived from a human patient who received an intestinal transplant, so some T cells may come from the graft donor. The CDR3 DNA reads TGTGCCAGCGGCCAGCGGGGGAAAGAGACCCAGTACTTC. This encodes CASGQRGKETQYF.